Presented here are 32 T cell receptor beta chains from one specimen sequenced in a study of cytomegalovirus exposure and HLA in healthy donors (dated by TCRdb to between 2016 and 2019). Preparation of the library involved the immunoSEQ multiplex PCR assay. Held by TCRdb, this immuneACCESS table contains in-frame sequences only and omits some clones. Under half of the omission traces to an unresolved V gene where checked; the cause of the rest is unknown. The sample contains about 350,000 clones, approximately 86% of them found a single time. About 1% of the sample goes to the ten largest clones. Material for sequencing was PBMCs. The receptor set was obtained from a woman in her 30s in good health and CMV-seropositive.

The chain joins TRBV5-6 to TRBJ1-3; D is unresolved. The V gene's germline CDR1 is SGHDT and CDR2 YYEEEE. The CDR3 spans 13 residues. V was clipped by 2 bases and J by 9 bases, with 12 bases between them. The CDR3 is CASSFSRVGTIYF. The CDR3 DNA follows: TGTGCCAGCAGCTTTTCCCGGGTCGGCACCATATATTTT.

The chain has TRBV28 and TRBJ2-7; a possible D gene is TRBD2 (5 bases). The V end was cut by 3 bases, the J end by 0 bases, with 15 bases between. The V gene's germline CDR1 is MDHEN and CDR2 SYDVKM. The CDR3 is 16 residues long. This chain's CDR3 is CASSFTGSASSYEQYF. The DNA for the CDR3 is TGTGCCAGCAGTTTCACGGGTAGCGCTAGCTCCTACGAGCAGTACTTC. The variable domain in full, completed from reference TRBV28 and TRBJ2-7, reads DVKVTQSSRYLVKRTGEKVFLECVQDMDHENMFWYRQDPGLGLRLIYFSYDVKMKEKGDIPEGYSVSREKKERFSLILESASTNQTSMYLCASSFTGSASSYEQYFGPGTRLTVT.

This clone was observed once. The V gene is TRBV2, the J gene TRBJ1-5, with 9 positions matching TRBD1. CDR3 size: 14 residues. Germline V gene lookup returns CDR1 SNHLY and CDR2 FYNNEI. The J segment lost 4 bases and the V segment lost 7 bases, leaving 5 bases of the junction unmatched. This CDR3 is CASNWGQGNQPQHF. CDR3 in DNA: TGTGCCAGCAATTGGGGACAGGGAAATCAGCCCCAGCATTTT.

The chain has TRBV9 and TRBJ2-7; 8 positions agree with TRBD1. The length of the CDR3 is 14 residues. J gave up 6 bases and V 3 bases, and 8 bases lay outside the gene matches. Germline V gene sequence: CDR1 SGDLS, CDR2 YYNGEE. The CDR3 sequence is CASSADRGVGEQYF. CDR3 nucleotide sequence: TGTGCCAGCAGCGCAGACAGGGGCGTAGGCGAGCAGTACTTC.

The genes are TRBV27 and TRBJ2-7, with a possible D match to TRBD2 (6 bases). The length of the CDR3 is 15 residues. V lost 5 bases, J lost 3 bases, and 17 bases lay in between. Germline assignment: CDR1 MNHEY and CDR2 SMNVEV (reference sequence). The CDR3 region is CASSPSPGGGYEQYF. The CDR3 region has the DNA TGTGCCAGCAGTCCGTCGCCCGGGGGTGGCTACGAGCAGTACTTC.

This clone was recorded once. This chain joins TRBV4-1 and TRBJ2-5; the D gene is possibly TRBD1 (5 bases). In germline, CDR1 is MGHRA, CDR2 YSYEKL. Trimming pared 0 bases from V and 10 bases from J, leaving 21 bases between. The CDR3 has 16 amino acids. This chain's CDR3 is CASSQDKGSSTADQYF. The CDR3 region has the DNA TGCGCCAGCAGCCAAGATAAGGGGTCATCCACCGCGGACCAGTACTTC.

This sequence joins TRBV6-5 and TRBJ2-1; no reliable D call. Germline assignment: CDR1 MNHEY and CDR2 SVGAGI. V was cut by 2 bases and J by 10 bases, with 9 bases left in between. The CDR3 spans 12 residues. The CDR3 loop reads CASSYGPEEQFF. The CDR3 DNA is TGTGCCAGCAGTTACGGTCCGGAGGAGCAGTTCTTC.

V and J are TRBV2 and TRBJ2-7, with no clear D. Germline values: CDR1 SNHLY, CDR2 FYNNEI. The CDR3 has 15 residues. Deletions cut 2 bases from V and 2 bases from J, with 13 bases between. CDR3 region: CASSERDSLAYEQYF. The CDR3 coding sequence is TGTGCCAGCAGTGAAAGGGATTCCCTGGCCTACGAGCAGTACTTC. Together with reference TRBV2 and TRBJ2-7, the CDR3 gives the full variable domain: EPEVTQTPSHQVTQMGQEVILRCVPISNHLYFYWYRQILGQKVEFLVSFYNNEISEKSEIFDDQFSVERPDGSNFTLKIRSTKLEDSAMYFCASSERDSLAYEQYFGPGTRLTVT.

This clone was found a few times. The chain links TRBV11-2 to TRBJ2-7; maybe TRBD1 (5 bases). Germline-derived CDR1 and CDR2 are SGHAT and FQNNGV. The CDR3 runs to 13 residues. Trimming shortened V by 5 bases and J by 0 bases, and 8 bases separated the two germline ends. CDR3 region: CASSRQSSYEQYF. CDR3 in DNA: TGTGCCAGCAGCCGACAGAGCTCCTACGAGCAGTACTTC.

The CDR3 loop is CASGRSFTYNEQFF. CDR3 in DNA: TGTGCCTCCGGACGTAGCTTCACCTACAATGAGCAGTTCTTC. This chain joins TRBV30 and TRBJ2-1; D is uncertain. The CDR3 has 14 amino acids. Germline CDR1 GTSNPN, CDR2 SVGIG (reference sequence). With 7 bases removed from V and 2 bases from J, the gap between germline ends came to 15 bases.

On this clone: The sample carries other DNA sequences with the same CDR3. The chain has TRBV29-1 and TRBJ2-7, with D unclear. The ends were cut back, 3 bases at V and 0 bases at J, with 6 bases in the middle. Germline V lookup: CDR1 SQVTM, CDR2 ANQGSEA. CDR3 size: 12 residues. CDR3 loop: CSVEASSYEQYF. In DNA, the CDR3 is TGCAGCGTTGAGGCGAGCTCCTACGAGCAGTACTTC.

This chain uses TRBV7-2 with TRBJ2-1; 11 bases agree with TRBD2. Germline V lookup: CDR1 SGHTA, CDR2 FQGNSA. The CDR3 runs 15 residues. V was pared by 4 bases and J by 9 bases, with 8 bases of the junction left unmatched. CDR3 protein: CASSSLSGRAGEQFF. Written as DNA, the CDR3 is TGTGCCAGCAGCTCTCTTAGCGGGAGGGCCGGTGAGCAGTTCTTC.

In this sample, this clone turned up a few times. The V call is TRBV2, the J call TRBJ1-2; the D gene is possibly TRBD1 (5 bases). Between the trimmed V and J ends, which lost 10 bases and 0 bases, there was a span of 12 bases. The CDR3 length is 13 residues. Germline loops: CDR1 SNHLY, CDR2 FYNNEI. The CDR3 DNA sequence: TGTGCCATTATGACAGTCTCTAACTATGGCTACACCTTC. Encoded protein: CAIMTVSNYGYTF.

This chain links TRBV18 with TRBJ1-4; 7 bases agree with TRBD1. CDR3 length: 15 residues. The J segment lost 7 bases and the V segment lost 3 bases, leaving 8 bases of the junction unmatched. Germline V lookup: CDR1 KGHSH, CDR2 LQKENI. The CDR3 is CASSPPTGTTEKLFF. The CDR3 region has the DNA TGTGCCAGCTCACCGCCGACAGGGACGACTGAAAAACTGTTTTTT.

The chain recombines TRBV25-1 with TRBJ2-2, with D maybe TRBD1 (5 bases). V shed 5 bases and J shed 0 bases, with 13 bases lying between them. This CDR3 is 16 amino acids long. Germline loops: CDR1 MGHDK, CDR2 SYGVNS. The CDR3 protein is CASSPQDRTNTGELFF. The CDR3 DNA is TGTGCCAGCAGTCCCCAAGACAGAACGAACACCGGGGAGCTGTTTTTT. The whole variable domain, filled in from reference TRBV25-1 and TRBJ2-2, reads EADIYQTPRYLVIGTGKKITLECSQTMGHDKMYWYQQDPGMELHLIHYSYGVNSTEKGDLSSESTVSRIRTEHFPLTLESARPSHTSQYLCASSPQDRTNTGELFFGEGSRLTVL.

The chain links TRBV13 to TRBJ2-7, with D perhaps TRBD1 or TRBD2 (5 bases each). Per germline, CDR1 PRHDT and CDR2 FYEKMQ (reference sequence). This CDR3 spans 12 amino acids. V was pared by 5 bases and J by 9 bases, with 14 bases between. The CDR3 DNA sequence: TGTGCCAGCAGCCCCAGAGGGGAGCCGCAGTACTTC. Its translation is CASSPRGEPQYF.

The chain is built from TRBV11-2 and TRBJ2-7, with D tentatively TRBD1 (5 bases). Germline CDR1 SGHAT, CDR2 FQNNGV. This CDR3 comprises 13 residues. Trimming cost V 1 base and J 2 bases, with 6 bases left between them. The CDR3 spells CASSLARAYEQYF. Here the CDR3 DNA reads TGTGCCAGCAGCTTAGCCAGGGCCTACGAGCAGTACTTC.

V and J are TRBV2 and TRBJ2-4; tentatively, D is TRBD2 (5 bases). Germline V gene sequence: CDR1 SNHLY, CDR2 FYNNEI. V lost 5 bases to trimming and J lost 7 bases, with 15 bases between them. This CDR3 spans 14 amino acids. CDR3 bases: TGTGCCAGCAGTACGGACCCACGAGGGAACATTCAGTACTTC. This encodes CASSTDPRGNIQYF.

The CDR3 loop is CASSLVAPGELFF. In DNA, the CDR3 is TGTGCCAGCAGCTTAGTGGCCCCCGGGGAGCTGTTTTTT. V gene TRBV7-3 combines with J gene TRBJ2-2; D not certain. The germline CDR1 and CDR2 sequences are SGHTA and FQGTGA. V lost 2 bases to trimming and J lost 6 bases, with 7 bases between them. This CDR3 spans 13 amino acids.

The chain carries TRBV19 and TRBJ1-5; D is undetermined. Trimming pared 7 bases from V and 0 bases from J, leaving 13 bases between. This CDR3 region has 15 residues. Germline V gene sequence: CDR1 LNHDA, CDR2 SQIVND (reference sequence). CDR3 loop: CASKSVIYSNQPQHF. Written as DNA, the CDR3 is TGTGCCAGTAAATCTGTGATCTATAGCAATCAGCCCCAGCATTTT.

CDR3: CASPGQGSYNSPLHF. The CDR3 DNA is TGTGCCTCTCCGGGACAGGGCTCCTATAATTCACCCCTCCACTTT. This sequence joins TRBV30 and TRBJ1-6; TRBD1 agrees at 9 bases. The CDR3 extends over 15 amino acids. Germline V gives CDR1 GTSNPN, CDR2 SVGIG (reference sequence). V lost 7 bases to trimming and J lost 0 bases; unmatched junction nucleotides: 4.

This clone has just one count. The J gene is TRBJ2-5, the V gene TRBV15; D unresolved. Germline V gene sequence: CDR1 LNHNV, CDR2 YYDKDF (reference sequence). Trimming took off 5 bases at V and 5 bases at J, with 15 bases between the two ends. The CDR3 totals 14 residues. The CDR3 sequence: CATSGARPEETQYF. The CDR3 nucleotides are TGTGCCACCAGCGGAGCCCGACCGGAGGAGACCCAGTACTTC.

The rearrangement uses TRBV19 and TRBJ2-7; a weak D match, TRBD1 (5 bases). The CDR3 length is 14 residues. The V end lost 1 base, the J end lost 4 bases, and 11 bases lay between the germline ends. CDR1 and CDR2 (germline): LNHDA, SQIVND (reference sequence). This CDR3 reads CASSIAAGLYEQYF. The CDR3 nucleotides are TGTGCCAGTAGTATAGCCGCAGGGCTGTACGAGCAGTACTTC. The full variable domain, in which reference TRBV19 and TRBJ2-7 provide the parts outside the CDR3, is DGGITQSPKYLFRKEGQNVTLSCEQNLNHDAMYWYRQDPGQGLRLIYYSQIVNDFQKGDIAEGYSVSREKKESFPLTVTSAQKNPTAFYLCASSIAAGLYEQYFGPGTRLTVT.

J is TRBJ2-1 and V is TRBV5-1; tentatively, D is TRBD1 (6 bases). The CDR3 is 15 residues long. Germline V gene data show CDR1 as SGHRS and CDR2 as YFSETQ. V lost 3 bases and J 7 bases, leaving 17 bases between the germline ends. CDR3 loop: CASSWDNRVTNEQFF. In nucleotides, the CDR3 is TGCGCCAGCAGCTGGGACAACAGGGTAACAAATGAGCAGTTCTTC.

The V gene is TRBV7-8, the J gene TRBJ2-7; D not certain. Germline CDR1 SGHVS, CDR2 FQNEAQ. V lost 1 base to trimming and J lost 3 bases, with 7 bases between them. This CDR3 contains 13 residues. The CDR3 protein is CASSLGIGYEQYF. CDR3 sequence (DNA): TGTGCCAGCAGCTTAGGAATCGGCTACGAGCAGTACTTC.

The J gene is TRBJ2-5, the V gene TRBV18, with 11 bases that match TRBD2. Germline CDR1 is KGHSH and CDR2 is LQKENI. J gave up 5 bases and V 4 bases, and 6 bases lay outside the gene matches. This CDR3 has 15 amino acids. CDR3 protein: CASSLTSGIVETQYF. Here the CDR3 DNA reads TGTGCCAGCTCACTGACTAGCGGGATTGTGGAGACCCAGTACTTC.

The V and J genes are TRBV27 and TRBJ2-1; TRBD1 aligns across 7 bases. CDR1 and CDR2 from the germline V gene are MNHEY and SMNVEV (reference sequence). J lost 3 bases, V lost 3 bases, and 5 bases had no gene match. The CDR3 length is 15 residues. The CDR3 coding sequence is TGTGCCAGCAGTTTTGAGGGGACAGACTACAATGAGCAGTTCTTC. Translated: CASSFEGTDYNEQFF.

This rearrangement joins TRBV28 to TRBJ1-3; D unresolved. Germline V gene sequence: CDR1 MDHEN, CDR2 SYDVKM. The CDR3 has 10 amino acids. The V and J ends lost 5 bases and 4 bases respectively, with 0 bases between them. CDR3 residues: CASSGNTIYF. In DNA form, the CDR3 reads TGTGCCAGCAGTGGAAACACCATATATTTT.

The chain employs TRBV27 and TRBJ2-1, with 11 bases fitting TRBD2. J gave up 6 bases and V 5 bases, and 3 bases lay outside the gene matches. CDR1 MNHEY and CDR2 SMNVEV come from the germline V gene (reference sequence). This CDR3 contains 14 residues. CDR3 sequence reads: CASSLSGGANEQFF. The CDR3 bases are TGTGCCAGCAGTCTTAGCGGGGGGGCCAATGAGCAGTTCTTC.

This clone has only one observation. V gene TRBV30 combines with J gene TRBJ1-1; TRBD1 agrees at 12 bases. This CDR3 comprises 17 residues. Trimming took 3 bases from V and 4 from J; bases not matched to a gene: 12. CDR1 is GTSNPN, CDR2 SVGIG, per germline (reference sequence). CDR3 loop: CAWRARDRGRVSTEAFF. In DNA, the CDR3 is TGTGCCTGGAGAGCAAGGGACAGGGGGCGAGTAAGCACTGAAGCTTTCTTT.

The CDR3 bases are TGCAGCGTTGAGGGGCAGGGGAGCACTGAAGCTTTCTTT. Translating gives CSVEGQGSTEAFF. The chain combines TRBV29-1 with TRBJ1-1; possibly TRBD1 for D (6 bases). In germline, CDR1 is SQVTM, CDR2 ANQGSEA. The CDR3 is made up of 13 amino acids. Trimming removed 3 bases from V and 4 bases from J, with 12 bases in between.

This chain's CDR3 is CATSRVIGTAFGEAFF. In DNA form, the CDR3 reads TGTGCCACCAGCAGAGTTATCGGGACCGCCTTCGGGGAAGCTTTCTTT. The chain is built from TRBV15 and TRBJ1-1, with D perhaps matching TRBD1 (5 bases). V was clipped by 1 base and J by 8 bases, with 20 bases between them. Germline CDR1 and CDR2: LNHNV and YYDKDF (reference sequence). The CDR3 contains 16 residues.